A single sample gave rise to the 20 T cell receptor beta chains below, sequenced in a study of T cell responses to AZD1222 COVID-19 vaccine. Repertoires were generated with immunoSEQ multiplex PCR, while TCRdb's copy carries only in-frame clones and drops some. The data show roughly 150,000 clones, 92% seen once. This material consisted of peripheral blood, taken 28 days after the second AZD1222 dose. These receptors were collected from an adult who received the AZD1222 COVID-19 vaccine.

The chain combines TRBV12-3 or TRBV12-4 with TRBJ2-7; D might be TRBD2 (5 bases). V lost 8 bases and J 0 bases, leaving 11 bases between the germline ends. The CDR3 has 13 residues. In nucleotides, the CDR3 is TGTGCCAGCGCGTTGGACTTCTCCTACGAGCAGTACTTC. It yields the protein CASALDFSYEQYF.

This sequence joins TRBV11-2 and TRBJ2-1; 7 positions match TRBD2. The CDR3 extends over 12 amino acids. Trimming cost V 0 bases and J 14 bases; bases outside gene matches: 4. The V gene's germline CDR1 is SGHAT and CDR2 FQNNGV. CDR3 loop: CASSLDRGEKFF. CDR3 nucleotides: TGTGCCAGCAGCTTAGATCGGGGGGAAAAGTTCTTC.

This chain connects TRBV10-3 to TRBJ1-5, with TRBD1 as a possible D gene (6 bases). V lost 2 bases and J lost 9, with 14 bases in between. Germline CDR1 reads ENHRY; CDR2 reads SYGVKD. The CDR3 loop spans 14 amino acids. The DNA for the CDR3 is TGTGCCATCAGTGAGGAGCAGGGGACCCGGCCCCAGCATTTT. This sequence encodes CAISEEQGTRPQHF.

The V gene is TRBV6-5, the J gene TRBJ1-6; no firm D call. V was pared by 2 bases and J by 5 bases, with 7 bases between. There are 14 residues in the CDR3. Germline V gene sequence: CDR1 MNHEY, CDR2 SVGAGI. The chain's CDR3 is CASSYRQDNSPLHF. DNA of the CDR3: TGTGCCAGCAGTTACCGGCAGGATAATTCACCCCTCCACTTT.

The rearrangement links TRBV21-1 to TRBJ1-2; the table names TRBD1, a call not compared with the DNA. TRBV21-1 constitutes a pseudogene. The CDR3 spans 13 residues. Here the CDR3 DNA reads TGTGCCGGCCGACAGGGGGCCGGCTATGGCTACACCTTC. Amino acids: CAGRQGAGYGYTF.

The chain is built from TRBV28 and TRBJ1-5, with D maybe TRBD1 (5 bases). V was clipped by 5 bases and J by 5 bases, with 13 bases between them. Germline CDR1 is MDHEN and CDR2 is SYDVKM. This CDR3 comprises 14 residues. The CDR3 DNA reads TGTGCCAGCAGTGCGACAGCGACCCATCAGCCCCAGCATTTT. Amino acid sequence: CASSATATHQPQHF. Full variable domain (missing parts from reference TRBV28 and TRBJ1-5): DVKVTQSSRYLVKRTGEKVFLECVQDMDHENMFWYRQDPGLGLRLIYFSYDVKMKEKGDIPEGYSVSREKKERFSLILESASTNQTSMYLCASSATATHQPQHFGDGTRLSIL.

Written as DNA, the CDR3 is TGTGCCAGCAGCTCACCGGGACTCAAAGTGGAGACCCAGTACTTC. Amino acids: CASSSPGLKVETQYF. The rearrangement links TRBV7-8 to TRBJ2-5, with a weak D call TRBD2 (6 bases). The V and J ends lost 4 bases and 5 bases respectively, with 17 bases between them. Germline CDR1 SGHVS, CDR2 FQNEAQ. This CDR3 comprises 15 residues.

This clone was observed once. The V call is TRBV18, the J call TRBJ1-6; tentative D call: TRBD1 (5 bases). V lost 3 bases and J lost 10, with 13 bases in between. The CDR3 is 14 residues long. Germline loops: CDR1 KGHSH, CDR2 LQKENI. The CDR3 protein is CASSPGRVQSPLHF. In DNA, the CDR3 is TGTGCCAGCTCACCGGGCAGGGTGCAATCACCCCTCCACTTT. Using reference TRBV18 and TRBJ1-6 for the parts outside the CDR3, the full variable domain is NAGVMQNPRHLVRRRGQEARLRCSPMKGHSHVYWYRQLPEEGLKFMVYLQKENIIDESGMPKERFSAEFPKEGPSILRIQQVVRGDSAAYFCASSPGRVQSPLHFGNGTRLTVT.

The chain links TRBV7-9 to TRBJ1-3; D is ambiguous. The length of the CDR3 is 12 residues. Trimming cost V 6 bases and J 10 bases, with 13 bases left between them. Germline CDR1 SEHNR, CDR2 FQNEAQ (reference sequence). The CDR3 loop is CASRSRLGTIYF. CDR3 nucleotide sequence: TGTGCCAGCAGAAGCAGGCTGGGTACCATATATTTT.

This CDR3 is CASSVVPGPPGGYTF. As DNA, the CDR3 is TGTGCCAGCAGCGTAGTCCCAGGGCCGCCGGGGGGCTACACCTTC. This chain links TRBV9 with TRBJ1-2; D may be TRBD1 (5 bases). CDR1 SGDLS and CDR2 YYNGEE come from the germline V gene. The CDR3 runs to 15 residues. V gave up 0 bases and J gave up 8 bases, with 17 bases separating them.

This chain links TRBV29-1 with TRBJ1-1; D is unresolved. Germline CDR1 and CDR2: SQVTM and ANQGSEA. CDR3 length: 12 residues. The V gene lost 4 bases and the J gene lost 2 bases, with 8 bases spanning the gap. CDR3 residues: CSVGYLNTEAFF. CDR3 nucleotide sequence: TGCAGCGTTGGGTACCTTAACACTGAAGCTTTCTTT.

This chain joins TRBV5-4 and TRBJ2-1; the D gene could be TRBD1 or TRBD2 (6 bases each). The germline V and J ends were trimmed by 0 bases and 5 bases, with 12 bases remaining between them. The germline gives CDR1 SGHNT, CDR2 YYREEE (reference sequence). CDR3 length equals 15 residues. CDR3 sequence: CASSLAGGQNNEQFF. The CDR3 nucleotides read TGTGCCAGCAGCTTGGCCGGGGGCCAAAACAATGAGCAGTTCTTC.

V and J are TRBV7-6 and TRBJ1-6; no firm D call. CDR3 length equals 17 residues. Trimming removed 2 bases from V and 6 bases from J, with 17 bases in between. From germline, CDR1 is SGHVS and CDR2 FNYEAQ. In DNA, the CDR3 is TGTGCCAGCAGCTTACATTCATCCGGGAAGCTTAATTCACCCCTCCACTTT. Encoded protein: CASSLHSSGKLNSPLHF.

As concerns this clone: No DNA is shown, since the ends of the CDR3 on it are uncertain; the CDR3 is the one TCRdb lists. The gene calls are TRBV3-1 (or the pseudogene TRBV3-2) and TRBJ2-5; the table's TRBD2 call for D was not verified on the DNA. The CDR3 spans 18 residues, counting both ends. The germline CDR1 and CDR2 sequences are LGHDT and YNNKEL (reference sequence). The CDR3 loop reads CASSPPQSYGGFLETQYF.

The chain is built from TRBV11-2 and TRBJ1-1; possibly TRBD1 for D (5 bases). CDR1 is SGHAT, CDR2 FQNNGV, per germline. The CDR3 length is 11 residues. V gave up 4 bases and J gave up 11 bases, with 11 bases separating them. CDR3 in DNA: TGTGCCAGCAGCTGGGCAGGGCGGGCTTTCTTT. This encodes CASSWAGRAFF.

This sequence joins TRBV4-1 and TRBJ1-3; D gene uncertain. Trimming took off 1 base at V and 2 bases at J, with 9 bases between the two ends. The CDR3 consists of 15 residues. CDR1 is MGHRA and CDR2 is YSYEKL in the germline V gene. This CDR3 reads CASSQAGVAGNTIYF. The CDR3 nucleotides are TGCGCCAGCAGCCAAGCTGGGGTTGCTGGAAACACCATATATTTT.

The table lists this clone with a count of one. The chain joins TRBV3-1 (or the pseudogene TRBV3-2) to TRBJ1-2; unclear D gene. The CDR3 is made up of 15 amino acids. Germline-derived CDR1 and CDR2 are LGHDT and YNNKEL (reference sequence). Trimming took 1 base from V and 7 from J, leaving 16 bases between them. The CDR3: CASSQADGRSSGYTF. The DNA for the CDR3 is TGTGCCAGCAGCCAAGCCGACGGAAGGTCGAGTGGCTACACCTTC.

This clone was observed once. Different DNA sequences within this sample yield the same CDR3. The chain links TRBV10-3 to TRBJ1-5; D may be TRBD1 (5 bases). The CDR3 contains 13 residues. V was cut by 2 bases and J by 4 bases, with 6 bases left in between. CDR1 and CDR2 from the germline V gene are ENHRY and SYGVKD. CDR3 amino acids: CAISETGNQPQHF. DNA for the CDR3: TGTGCCATCAGTGAGACAGGAAATCAGCCCCAGCATTTT.

The chain carries TRBV30 and TRBJ1-3; D ambiguous. The V gene lost 0 bases and the J gene lost 4 bases, with 13 bases spanning the gap. This CDR3 has 15 amino acids. Looked up from germline, CDR1 is GTSNPN and CDR2 is SVGIG (reference sequence). The CDR3 DNA is TGTGCCTGGAGTGTACTTGGGAACCTCGGAAACACCATATATTTT. Its protein product is CAWSVLGNLGNTIYF.

The chain links TRBV10-3 to TRBJ1-3; no clear D. Trimming removed 3 bases from V and 0 bases from J, with 15 bases in between. Germline CDR1 ENHRY, CDR2 SYGVKD. There are 17 residues in the CDR3. The DNA for the CDR3 is TGTGCCATCAGTGACCTTTCACCCTCATACTCTGGAAACACCATATATTTT. It specifies CAISDLSPSYSGNTIYF.